The 12 T cell receptor beta chains given below trace back to one sample, sequenced in a study of shared clonotypes between healthy human individuals. Clones were read by immunoSEQ multiplex PCR, and TCRdb kept only the in-frame ones, dropping some. The sample lists fewer than 2.5 million clones, 93% occurring once. The sample comprised naive CD4+ T cells from PBMCs. The subset was: CD45RA+ positively selected. Receptors originate from a man between 18 and 29 years old in good health. Some clones in this sample may be carry-over from other donors' samples.

This clone appeared a few times. The rearrangement joins TRBV7-2 to TRBJ1-1, with 7 positions matching TRBD1. V shed 6 bases, J shed 0 bases, and the junction held 7 bases outside the gene matches. CDR3 size: 15 residues. Germline V lookup: CDR1 SGHTA, CDR2 FQGNSA. DNA of the CDR3: TGTGCCAGCAGATCCGACAGGGCAGTGAACACTGAAGCTTTCTTT. It is translated as CASRSDRAVNTEAFF. Variable domain in full (rest from reference TRBV7-2 and TRBJ1-1): GAGVSQSPSNKVTEKGKDVELRCDPISGHTALYWYRQSLGQGLEFLIYFQGNSAPDKSGLPSDRFSAERTGGSVSTLTIQRTQQEDSAVYLCASRSDRAVNTEAFFGQGTRLTVV.

V gene TRBV6-5 combines with J gene TRBJ2-7; 8 bases are shared with TRBD1. Germline V gene data show CDR1 as MNHEY and CDR2 as SVGAGI. Trimming removed 2 bases from V and 0 bases from J; junction bases left unmatched: 6. The CDR3 contains 16 residues. The CDR3 nucleotides are TGTGCCAGCAGTTACACACAGGGGGATAGCTCCTACGAGCAGTACTTC. Translated: CASSYTQGDSSYEQYF.

The chain is built from TRBV9 and TRBJ2-1; D gene unclear. Germline-derived CDR1 and CDR2 are SGDLS and YYNGEE. The CDR3 has 15 amino acids. V lost 1 base to trimming and J lost 5 bases, with 13 bases between them. The CDR3 region has the DNA TGTGCCAGCAGCGTATCCAGACTTCCACACAATGAGCAGTTCTTC. Translated: CASSVSRLPHNEQFF.

CDR3 nucleotide sequence: TGTGCCAGCAGTGAAGCTAGATTTCTCAGCTCTGGAAACACCATATATTTT. Translating gives CASSEARFLSSGNTIYF. The chain carries TRBV6-1 and TRBJ1-3; D remains ambiguous. The germline CDR1 and CDR2 sequences are MNHNS and SASEGT. V dropped 0 bases and J dropped 0 bases, with 12 bases sitting between them. CDR3 length: 17 residues.

This clone was recorded a few times. The same CDR3 also results from other DNA sequences found in this sample. This chain joins TRBV5-1 and TRBJ2-7; no clear D. The germline CDR1 and CDR2 sequences are SGHRS and YFSETQ. V was shortened by 0 bases and J by 0 bases, with 7 bases between the two germline ends. The CDR3 is 14 residues long. In DNA, the CDR3 is TGCGCCAGCAGCTTGGACAGAAACTCCTACGAGCAGTACTTC. Its protein is CASSLDRNSYEQYF.

The V and J genes are TRBV4-3 and TRBJ1-6, with a possible D match to TRBD1 (6 bases). In germline, CDR1 is LGHNA, CDR2 YSLEER. Trimming left V 4 bases short and J 12 bases short, with 16 bases between. This CDR3 region has 14 residues. CDR3 amino acids: CASSRGGTEKPLHF. As DNA, the CDR3 is TGCGCCAGCAGCCGAGGGGGGACCGAAAAACCCCTCCACTTT.

The chain joins TRBV23-1 to TRBJ2-3; 7 bases are a match to TRBD1. TRBV23-1 is recorded as an ORF, its role being uncertain. V dropped 4 bases and J dropped 2; count of bases not matched to a gene: 6. The CDR3 sequence is 15 residues long. As DNA, the CDR3 is TGCGCCAGCAGTCCCACAGGGGCCCTCACAGATACGCAGTATTTT. This translates into CASSPTGALTDTQYF.

V gene TRBV10-3 combines with J gene TRBJ1-1, with a weak D call TRBD1 (5 bases). CDR1 and CDR2 (germline): ENHRY, SYGVKD. The CDR3 totals 13 residues. V was shortened by 3 bases and J by 7 bases, with 12 bases between the two germline ends. CDR3 in amino acids: CAISDRGESEAFF. In nucleotides, the CDR3 is TGTGCCATCAGTGACCGGGGGGAGAGTGAAGCTTTCTTT.

This chain uses TRBV7-3 with TRBJ2-7; D is possibly TRBD1 or TRBD2 (5 bases each). In germline, CDR1 is SGHTA, CDR2 FQGTGA. The CDR3 is 14 amino acids. V was clipped by 5 bases and J by 6 bases, with 17 bases between them. CDR3 sequence reads: CASSPQVAGGEQYF. Here the CDR3 DNA reads TGTGCCAGCAGCCCCCAGGTAGCTGGGGGCGAGCAGTACTTC.

Regarding this clone: This same CDR3 is encoded by further DNA sequences in the sample. The rearrangement links TRBV9 to TRBJ2-5, with unresolved D. The V gene lost 1 base and the J gene lost 3 bases, with 7 bases spanning the gap. This CDR3 has 13 residues. Per germline, CDR1 SGDLS and CDR2 YYNGEE. CDR3 DNA sequence: TGTGCCAGCAGCGTAAGTCTAGAAGAGACCCAGTACTTC. Its protein is CASSVSLEETQYF.

The chain couples TRBV7-8 to TRBJ2-2; possible D gene TRBD2, 5 bases. The V gene's germline CDR1 is SGHVS and CDR2 FQNEAQ. Trimming took off 4 bases at V and 6 bases at J, with 15 bases between the two ends. This CDR3 spans 15 amino acids. CDR3 coding DNA: TGTGCCAGCAGCTCATCGAGGGTTAATGCCGGGGAGCTGTTTTTT. It yields the protein CASSSSRVNAGELFF.

V gene TRBV4-1 combines with J gene TRBJ2-1, with D unresolved. CDR1 is MGHRA and CDR2 is YSYEKL in the germline V gene. This CDR3 contains 15 residues. The ends were cut back, 1 base at V and 0 bases at J, with 7 bases in the middle. In DNA form, the CDR3 reads TGCGCCAGCAGCCAAGCTTTGGGCTCCTACAATGAGCAGTTCTTC. Its protein product is CASSQALGSYNEQFF.